This T cell receptor (beta chain) came from a study of CD8 T cells in ankylosing spondylitis. This clonotype was counted only a few times. No antigen is known for it. Trimming removed 3 bases from V and 0 bases from J; junction bases left unmatched: 5. The CDR3 spans 15 residues. CDR1 and CDR2 (germline): ENHRY, SYGVKD. Study-wide points: Ankylosing spondylitis blood appeared to be characterized by a TCR beta motif of about eight highly homologous variants.

From the 5' RACE reads, TCRdb called clonotypes with MiXCR, one entry per CDR3 protein. This table has some 800,000 distinct CDR3 sequences, over 9.5% appearing once. This receptor was obtained from a male donor with ankylosing spondylitis. The sample was blood, either unsorted or a sorted T cell fraction (not recorded which). The gene calls are TRBV10-3 and TRBJ2-7, with 7 bases fitting TRBD1. The CDR3: CAISDRGISSYEQYF. The CDR3 DNA is TGTGCCATCAGTGACAGGGGGATTTCCTCCTACGAGCAGTACTTC.